One sample yielded the 28 T cell receptor beta chains listed below, sequenced in a study of blood T cell repertoires in COVID-19 (dated by TCRdb to 2020 to 2022). The library was prepared using the immunoSEQ multiplex PCR assay. This is the immuneACCESS table as TCRdb keeps it, with only in-frame sequences that have V and J called. A part of the clones is gone; compared with another copy, unresolved V genes explain less than half, and the rest is unexplained. Here the sample has 200,000 to 250,000 clones; approximately 89% occur a single time. The ten largest account for roughly 3.7% of the sample. The material sequenced was PBMCs or T cells enriched from blood (not recorded which). Receptors were obtained from a woman aged 25 to 39 who had been exposed to COVID-19.

This clone was picked up one time. This rearrangement joins TRBV30 to TRBJ2-5, with D perhaps matching TRBD2 (6 bases). V was trimmed by 0 bases and J by 3 bases, leaving 11 bases between them. Germline V lookup: CDR1 GTSNPN, CDR2 SVGIG (reference sequence). The CDR3 has 14 residues. The CDR3 DNA is TGTGCCTGGAGTGTACAGCGGGCCAAAGAGACCCAGTACTTC. It specifies CAWSVQRAKETQYF.

The chain employs TRBV5-1 and TRBJ2-3, with TRBD2 as a possible D gene (5 bases). The CDR3 is 14 residues long. From germline, CDR1 is SGHRS and CDR2 YFSETQ. V lost 4 bases and J lost 0, with 9 bases in between. The CDR3 loop reads CASSLRTSTDTQYF. The DNA of the CDR3 is TGCGCCAGCAGCCTGAGGACTAGCACAGATACGCAGTATTTT.

The V call is TRBV7-9, the J call TRBJ1-6; D gene ambiguous. The V end was cut by 5 bases, the J end by 9 bases, with 20 bases between. The CDR3 sequence is 16 residues long. Germline V lookup: CDR1 SEHNR, CDR2 FQNEAQ (reference sequence). CDR3 protein: CASSPTGGISGSPLHF. Here the CDR3 DNA reads TGTGCCAGCAGCCCCACGGGAGGGATTAGCGGTTCACCCCTCCACTTT.

This clone was detected only once. The V and J genes are TRBV30 and TRBJ2-7, with 11 positions matching TRBD1. This CDR3 contains 16 residues. After removal of 0 bases from V and 5 bases from J, the junction contained 9 bases not matched to a gene. Looked up from germline, CDR1 is GTSNPN and CDR2 is SVGIG (reference sequence). The CDR3 nucleotides read TGTGCCTGGAGTGTAAGGTGGGACAGGGGGTCCCACGAGCAGTACTTC. This gives the protein CAWSVRWDRGSHEQYF.

CDR3 bases: TGTGCCAGCAGCTTGGAAACAGGGGGTCAAGAAAAACTGTTTTTT. Translating gives CASSLETGGQEKLFF. The chain combines TRBV5-8 with TRBJ1-4, with 8 bases identical to TRBD1. This CDR3 is 15 amino acids long. Germline V lookup: CDR1 SGHTS, CDR2 YDEGEE. V lost 0 bases, J lost 8 bases, and 6 bases stayed unmatched.

The chain recombines TRBV5-1 with TRBJ2-7, with TRBD2 matching over 7 bases. The junction had 1 base not matched to a gene; V was cut back by 4 bases and J by 0 bases. The germline V gene has CDR1 SGHRS and CDR2 YFSETQ. The CDR3 covers 13 residues. The CDR3 is CASSAGVSYEQYF. The CDR3 region has the DNA TGCGCCAGCAGCGCGGGGGTCTCCTACGAGCAGTACTTC.

DNA for the CDR3: TGTGCCAGCAGCTTAGTTCTACCTGAGCAGTTCTTC. Translation: CASSLVLPEQFF. This chain joins TRBV7-9 and TRBJ2-1, with no clear D. V was clipped by 1 base and J by 9 bases, with 7 bases between them. The CDR3 length is 12 residues. CDR1 is SEHNR, CDR2 FQNEAQ, per germline (reference sequence).

J is TRBJ1-2 and V is TRBV10-3; perhaps TRBD1 as D (6 bases). The CDR3 spans 16 residues. Per the germline V gene, CDR1 is ENHRY and CDR2 is SYGVKD. With 7 bases removed from V and 3 bases from J, the gap between germline ends came to 21 bases. CDR3 in DNA: TGTGCCATCACCCACAGGACCCCAGGGGATCACTATGGCTACACCTTC. It translates to CAITHRTPGDHYGYTF.

This chain uses TRBV6-5 with TRBJ2-1, with 7 nucleotides matching TRBD2. Germline trimming cut 7 bases from V and 4 bases from J; bases unmatched to any gene: 10. This CDR3 has 15 residues. The germline gives CDR1 MNHEY, CDR2 SVGAGI. CDR3 bases: TGTGCCAGCACCCCCGCGGGAGCCGCGTACAATGAGCAGTTCTTC. Translating it yields CASTPAGAAYNEQFF.

CDR3 sequence reads: CASAGLAEPTGELFF. For the CDR3, the DNA is TGTGCCAGCGCGGGACTAGCGGAACCCACCGGGGAGCTGTTTTTT. The chain is built from TRBV6-5 and TRBJ2-2; 11 bases are a match to TRBD2. This CDR3 contains 15 residues. Looked up from germline, CDR1 is MNHEY and CDR2 is SVGAGI. With 8 bases clipped from V and 4 bases from J, the junction kept 6 bases outside the gene matches.

The chain recombines TRBV6-5 with TRBJ2-5; TRBD2 might be the D (5 bases). The CDR3 is made up of 15 amino acids. From germline, CDR1 is MNHEY and CDR2 SVGAGI. Trimming removed 6 bases at V and 9 bases at J, with 23 bases between. The CDR3 nucleotides are TGTGCCAGCAGAAAGACTATCCTTCCCGACGAGTCCCAGTACTTC. Translated: CASRKTILPDESQYF.

The rearrangement joins TRBV10-3 to TRBJ2-3; TRBD2 is a possible D gene (5 bases). Trimming removed 0 bases at V and 3 bases at J, with 13 bases between. Germline assignment: CDR1 ENHRY and CDR2 SYGVKD. This CDR3 has 16 amino acids. The DNA for the CDR3 is TGTGCCATCAGTGAGTCAGAGGGCGAGGGAACAGATACGCAGTATTTT. Protein sequence: CAISESEGEGTDTQYF.

This rearrangement joins TRBV11-2 to TRBJ2-1, with D possibly matching TRBD2 (5 bases). Per the germline V gene, CDR1 is SGHAT and CDR2 is FQNNGV. Deletions cut 3 bases from V and 5 bases from J, with 11 bases between. CDR3 length: 14 residues. The DNA for the CDR3 is TGTGCCAGCAGCTTCGAGGGCTGGGACAATGAGCAGTTCTTC. Its protein is CASSFEGWDNEQFF.

This chain joins TRBV28 and TRBJ2-7, with 10 bases that match TRBD2. CDR1 and CDR2 from the germline V gene are MDHEN and SYDVKM. V was clipped by 10 bases and J by 0 bases; unmatched bases: 6. This CDR3 has 14 amino acids. CDR3 DNA sequence: TGTGCCACCTATACTAGCGGGAACTCCTACGAGCAGTACTTC. Protein sequence: CATYTSGNSYEQYF.

This sequence joins TRBV5-8 and TRBJ2-2; D uncertain. CDR3 length: 14 amino acids. Germline V lookup: CDR1 SGHTS, CDR2 YDEGEE. The V gene lost 0 bases and the J gene lost 6 bases, with 9 bases spanning the gap. CDR3 in amino acids: CASSLGGRPGELFF. CDR3 nucleotides: TGTGCCAGCAGCTTGGGAGGCCGGCCCGGGGAGCTGTTTTTT.

This clone was seen only once. The chain is built from TRBV14 and TRBJ2-7; a possible D gene is TRBD2 (5 bases). The CDR3 consists of 18 residues. Germline V gene lookup returns CDR1 SGHDN and CDR2 FVKESK. Trimming stripped 1 base from V and 3 bases from J, with 22 bases between. CDR3 nucleotides: TGTGCCAGCAGCCAAGTTACGGGATCTCGCGCCAGAAGCTACGAGCAGTACTTC. This sequence encodes CASSQVTGSRARSYEQYF.

This clone was observed a handful of times. This chain uses TRBV3-1 (or the pseudogene TRBV3-2) with TRBJ2-1; D might be TRBD2 (5 bases). Trimming pared 1 base from V and 15 bases from J, leaving 13 bases between. The germline V gene has CDR1 LGHDT and CDR2 YNNKEL (reference sequence). CDR3 length equals 12 residues. DNA for the CDR3: TGTGCCAGCAGCCAAGTAGGAGGAGTGGGGTTCTTC. This sequence encodes CASSQVGGVGFF.

A word on this clone: The sample carries other DNA sequences with the same CDR3. The V and J genes are TRBV5-1 and TRBJ2-7, with 10 bases lining up with TRBD1. This CDR3 contains 14 residues. After removal of 0 bases from V and 4 bases from J, the junction contained 1 base not matched to a gene. Per the germline V gene, CDR1 is SGHRS and CDR2 is YFSETQ. Here the CDR3 DNA reads TGCGCCAGCAGCTTGGGACAGGGGGCTTACGAGCAGTACTTC. Amino acid sequence: CASSLGQGAYEQYF.

The chain has TRBV2 and TRBJ2-6; D call uncertain. The CDR3 totals 15 residues. The V end lost 7 bases, the J end lost 0 bases, and 10 bases lay between the germline ends. From germline, CDR1 is SNHLY and CDR2 FYNNEI. The CDR3: CASNRFSSGANVLTF. The CDR3 region has the DNA TGTGCCAGCAACAGATTTAGCTCTGGGGCCAACGTCCTGACTTTC.

The chain carries TRBV19 and TRBJ2-2; 9 positions agree with TRBD1. The V segment lost 4 bases and the J segment 6 bases; nucleotides outside the gene matches: 15. The CDR3 runs 18 residues. Germline lookup yields CDR1 LNHDA and CDR2 SQIVND (reference sequence). The CDR3 bases are TGTGCCAGTAGTAGCAATTTCCCCGGGACAGGGTGGCCCGGGGAGCTGTTTTTT. Residues: CASSSNFPGTGWPGELFF.

This clone was seen only once. This chain uses TRBV6-1 with TRBJ1-3, with 7 positions matching TRBD1. The CDR3 sequence is 16 residues long. The J segment lost 0 bases and the V segment lost 2 bases, leaving 4 bases of the junction unmatched. Germline loops: CDR1 MNHNS, CDR2 SASEGT. The CDR3 DNA sequence: TGTGCCAGCAGTGAAAAGGACAGGATCTCTGGAAACACCATATATTTT. Its protein product is CASSEKDRISGNTIYF.

The chain is built from TRBV11-2 and TRBJ1-2, with D possibly being TRBD1 (5 bases). The CDR3 is made up of 14 amino acids. V dropped 5 bases and J dropped 4 bases, with 14 bases sitting between them. Germline V gene data show CDR1 as SGHAT and CDR2 as FQNNGV. The chain's CDR3 is CASSPGRAVYGYTF. CDR3 bases: TGTGCCAGCAGCCCCGGCAGGGCGGTCTATGGCTACACCTTC.

The genes are TRBV12-3 or TRBV12-4 and TRBJ1-1, with a weak D call TRBD1 (5 bases). Between the trimmed V and J ends, which lost 6 bases and 12 bases, there was a span of 17 bases. CDR3 length: 12 residues. The CDR3 loop is CASRKTETETFF. The CDR3 nucleotides read TGTGCCAGCAGGAAGACAGAAACGGAAACTTTCTTT.

The CDR3 DNA sequence: TGTGCCAGCAGTTTATTAGCGGGGGCGGATCAGCCCCAGCATTTT. It yields the protein CASSLLAGADQPQHF. The chain carries TRBV28 and TRBJ1-5, with a tentative D call TRBD1 (6 bases). In germline, CDR1 is MDHEN, CDR2 SYDVKM. This CDR3 is built from 15 residues. V was cut by 1 base and J by 5 bases, with 12 bases left in between.

The J gene is TRBJ2-3, the V gene TRBV30; D may be TRBD2 (6 bases). Germline V gene lookup returns CDR1 GTSNPN and CDR2 SVGIG (reference sequence). This CDR3 is built from 17 residues. V shed 2 bases and J shed 2 bases, with 20 bases lying between them. The CDR3 DNA reads TGTGCCTGGAGTTCTGGGTTGAGGACTACCAACACAGATACGCAGTATTTT. Protein product: CAWSSGLRTTNTDTQYF.

The CDR3 nucleotides are TGTGCCAGCAGCTTGCAGGCTTCCTATGGCTACACCTTC. Translation: CASSLQASYGYTF. The chain has TRBV5-6 and TRBJ1-2; D not resolved. Germline CDR1 is SGHDT and CDR2 is YYEEEE. The CDR3 runs 13 residues. V lost 1 base to trimming and J lost 4 bases, with 8 bases between them. Full variable domain (missing parts from reference TRBV5-6 and TRBJ1-2): DAGVTQSPTHLIKTRGQQVTLRCSPKSGHDTVSWYQQALGQGPQFIFQYYEEEERQRGNFPDRFSGHQFPNYSSELNVNALLLGDSALYLCASSLQASYGYTFGSGTRLTVV.

The chain recombines TRBV5-4 with TRBJ1-1; 7 nucleotides line up with TRBD1. The CDR3 is 14 amino acids. V trimming: 3 bases; J trimming: 2 bases; junction bases outside the gene matches: 4. CDR1 SGHNT and CDR2 YYREEE come from the germline V gene (reference sequence). The chain's CDR3 is CASSWGQSNTEAFF. The CDR3 DNA reads TGTGCCAGCAGCTGGGGACAGAGTAACACTGAAGCTTTCTTT.

The genes are TRBV5-6 and TRBJ2-1; 10 nucleotides line up with TRBD2. J lost 5 bases, V lost 0 bases, and 11 bases had no gene match. There are 18 residues in the CDR3. Germline values: CDR1 SGHDT, CDR2 YYEEEE. This CDR3 is CASSLVALAGGYNNEQFF. The CDR3 region has the DNA TGTGCCAGCAGCTTGGTGGCGTTAGCGGGAGGCTATAACAATGAGCAGTTCTTC.